What follows are 25 T cell receptor beta chains derived from one specimen sequenced in a study of cytomegalovirus exposure and HLA in healthy donors. PCR employed 60 Vbeta and 13 Jbeta primers. TCRdb keeps only in-frame clones here, not all; method: immunoSEQ multiplex PCR. The repertoire includes 130,000 to 150,000 clones, around 80% of them detected once, and approximately 9.7% sits in the top ten. What was sequenced was PBMCs. These receptors were collected from a woman between 55 and 75 years old in good health and CMV-seropositive.

The chain employs TRBV29-1 and TRBJ2-7; D gene ambiguous. The CDR3 is made up of 16 amino acids. Trimming pared 2 bases from V and 3 bases from J, leaving 20 bases between. Germline V gene lookup returns CDR1 SQVTM and CDR2 ANQGSEA. CDR3 sequence: CSVELYLDGEYYEQYF. The CDR3 coding sequence is TGCAGCGTTGAACTTTATTTGGATGGAGAATACTACGAGCAGTACTTC.

This chain uses TRBV7-9 with TRBJ2-1; weak D call: TRBD1 (6 bases). V was shortened by 1 base and J by 0 bases, with 10 bases between the two germline ends. This CDR3 is 16 amino acids long. The germline V gene encodes CDR1 SEHNR and CDR2 FQNEAQ (reference sequence). CDR3 nucleotides: TGTGCCAGCAGCTTAGGAACAGGGCGCTCCTACAATGAGCAGTTCTTC. Its protein product is CASSLGTGRSYNEQFF. Variable domain in full (rest from reference TRBV7-9 and TRBJ2-1): DTGVSQNPRHKITKRGQNVTFRCDPISEHNRLYWYRQTLGQGPEFLTYFQNEAQLEKSRLLSDRFSAERPKGSFSTLEIQRTEQGDSAMYLCASSLGTGRSYNEQFFGPGTRLTVL.

The genes are TRBV5-1 and TRBJ2-6, with 10 positions matching TRBD1. J gave up 2 bases and V 1 base, and 3 bases lay outside the gene matches. The CDR3 has 17 residues. Germline assignment: CDR1 SGHRS and CDR2 YFSETQ. This CDR3 reads CASSLQDRGAGANVLTF. As DNA, the CDR3 is TGCGCCAGCAGCTTGCAGGACAGGGGGGCTGGGGCCAACGTCCTGACTTTC.

Notes on this clone: The sample holds other DNA sequences that translate to the same CDR3. This chain connects TRBV27 to TRBJ2-7; tentative D call: TRBD1 (5 bases). The V gene's germline CDR1 is MNHEY and CDR2 SMNVEV (reference sequence). V lost 2 bases, J lost 7 bases, and 15 bases lay in between. The CDR3 is made up of 14 amino acids. The CDR3 DNA reads TGTGCCAGCAGTTTAACCCCCGACAGAAAGGAGCAGTACTTC. Its translation: CASSLTPDRKEQYF.

This clone was detected only a few times. Other DNA sequences in this sample translate to the same CDR3. This chain uses TRBV6-6 with TRBJ2-7; 10 nucleotides line up with TRBD2. The trim removed 0 bases at V and 4 bases at J, leaving 0 bases unmatched. Germline V CDR1 and CDR2: MNHNY, SVGAGI (reference sequence). CDR3 size: 14 residues. The CDR3: CASSYSAGGYEQYF. The DNA for the CDR3 is TGTGCCAGCAGTTACTCAGCGGGAGGGTACGAGCAGTACTTC.

The V call is TRBV5-1, the J call TRBJ2-3; 8 nucleotides line up with TRBD2. CDR3 length: 14 residues. V lost 4 bases and J lost 1; bases outside the gene matches: 2. Germline V gene lookup returns CDR1 SGHRS and CDR2 YFSETQ. CDR3 DNA: TGCGCCAGCAGCATGACTAGCGGCACAGATACGCAGTATTTT. Translation gives CASSMTSGTDTQYF. Using reference TRBV5-1 and TRBJ2-3 for the parts outside the CDR3, the full variable domain is KAGVTQTPRYLIKTRGQQVTLSCSPISGHRSVSWYQQTPGQGLQFLFEYFSETQRNKGNFPGRFSGRQFSNSRSEMNVSTLELGDSALYLCASSMTSGTDTQYFGPGTRLTVL.

This clone came up once. The V and J genes are TRBV11-1 and TRBJ2-7, with TRBD2 matching 9 bases. V dropped 5 bases and J dropped 6; count of bases not matched to a gene: 5. The CDR3 extends over 13 amino acids. Germline lookup yields CDR1 SGHAT and CDR2 FQDESV (reference sequence). The chain's CDR3 is CASSQGLAREQYF. The CDR3 DNA reads as TGTGCCAGCAGCCAGGGACTAGCACGCGAGCAGTACTTC.

The chain uses TRBV5-4 and TRBJ2-1; a possible D gene is TRBD2 (5 bases). This CDR3 has 17 residues. Germline CDR1 SGHNT, CDR2 YYREEE (reference sequence). The ends were cut back, 0 bases at V and 3 bases at J, with 16 bases in the middle. In nucleotides, the CDR3 is TGTGCCAGCAGCTTGGTCGCCGGAGGCGCCAACTACAATGAGCAGTTCTTC. Translated: CASSLVAGGANYNEQFF.

The rearrangement uses TRBV6-5 and TRBJ2-1; 8 bases are a match to TRBD2. CDR1 is MNHEY and CDR2 is SVGAGI in the germline V gene. The V and J ends lost 0 bases and 6 bases, in that order; junction bases with no gene match: 4. The CDR3 contains 15 residues. For the CDR3, the DNA is TGTGCCAGCAGTTACTCGGGGACTAGGGGCAATGAGCAGTTCTTC. Protein product: CASSYSGTRGNEQFF.

This chain connects TRBV25-1 to TRBJ2-5, with TRBD2 identical over 10 bases. J gave up 11 bases and V 2 bases, and 20 bases lay outside the gene matches. This CDR3 contains 18 residues. Germline values: CDR1 MGHDK, CDR2 SYGVNS. CDR3 DNA sequence: TGTGCCAGCAGTGAAGGTCCTAGCGGGAGATTGCCTTCTCTGGAGCAGTACTTC. It is translated as CASSEGPSGRLPSLEQYF.

CDR3 DNA: TGTGCCATCAGTGAGTCCGGGACTAGGAACACTGAAGCTTTCTTT. Protein sequence: CAISESGTRNTEAFF. The rearrangement links TRBV10-3 to TRBJ1-1; weak D call: TRBD1 (5 bases). V was shortened by 0 bases and J by 1 base, with 9 bases between the two germline ends. Germline CDR1 reads ENHRY; CDR2 reads SYGVKD. The CDR3 consists of 15 residues.

This clone came up a few times. The chain has TRBV5-5 and TRBJ2-5, with a weak D call TRBD1 (6 bases). Germline V gene data show CDR1 as SGHKS and CDR2 as YYEKEE (reference sequence). The germline V and J ends were trimmed by 0 bases and 5 bases, with 26 bases remaining between them. The CDR3 covers 19 residues. For the CDR3, the DNA is TGTGCCAGCAGCTTGGCCCTAGGCACAGGGCAAGGGTTTGGGGAGACCCAGTACTTC. It encodes CASSLALGTGQGFGETQYF.

This sequence joins TRBV13 and TRBJ1-1, with D uncertain. Germline V CDR1 and CDR2: PRHDT, FYEKMQ (reference sequence). V lost 4 bases, J lost 5 bases, and 20 bases lay in between. This CDR3 is built from 16 residues. The chain's CDR3 is CASSSLVRAKGTEAFF. The CDR3 DNA follows: TGTGCCAGCAGCTCCCTAGTGAGGGCTAAAGGTACTGAAGCTTTCTTT.

The chain combines TRBV12-1 with TRBJ1-1; the listed D gene, TRBD1, was not tested against the DNA. TRBV12-1 is marked as a pseudogene. The CDR3 loop spans 12 amino acids. CDR3 DNA sequence: TGTGCCAGCTCAGGGGGGCTCAATGAAGCTTTCTTT. Its protein is CASSGGLNEAFF.

The genes are TRBV7-2 and TRBJ2-7, with 8 bases matching TRBD2. Germline CDR1 SGHTA, CDR2 FQGNSA. The V gene end was trimmed by 5 bases and the J gene end by 4 bases; junction bases not matched to a gene: 10. This CDR3 region has 15 residues. The CDR3 is CASSPAGSGVYEQYF. The CDR3 coding sequence is TGTGCCAGCAGCCCGGCGGGTAGCGGGGTGTACGAGCAGTACTTC.

V and J are TRBV10-3 and TRBJ1-5, with a weak D call TRBD1 (5 bases). Germline V lookup: CDR1 ENHRY, CDR2 SYGVKD. Trimming took off 4 bases at V and 8 bases at J, with 12 bases between the two ends. The CDR3 is 13 amino acids. The CDR3 spells CAISAGRREPQHF. CDR3 DNA sequence: TGTGCCATCAGTGCAGGGCGCAGGGAGCCCCAGCATTTT.

The chain links TRBV19 to TRBJ2-7; TRBD2 is a possible D gene (5 bases). Germline assignment: CDR1 LNHDA and CDR2 SQIVND (reference sequence). The CDR3 totals 13 residues. V was cut by 1 base and J by 5 bases, with 9 bases left in between. The CDR3 nucleotides read TGTGCCAGTAGTATAGGGACTCGGAACGAGCAGTACTTC. It specifies CASSIGTRNEQYF.

This chain links TRBV7-9 with TRBJ2-1, with 8 bases identical to TRBD2. The CDR3 runs 14 residues. CDR1 and CDR2 from the germline V gene are SEHNR and FQNEAQ (reference sequence). The J segment lost 4 bases and the V segment lost 4 bases, leaving 3 bases of the junction unmatched. CDR3 amino acids: CASSWGLDYNEQFF. In DNA, the CDR3 is TGTGCCAGCAGCTGGGGACTAGATTACAATGAGCAGTTCTTC.

The V call is TRBV18, the J call TRBJ1-4; 9 bases are shared with TRBD1. The length of the CDR3 is 15 residues. Germline-derived CDR1 and CDR2 are KGHSH and LQKENI. V was clipped by 3 bases and J by 5 bases; unmatched bases: 4. Here the CDR3 DNA reads TGTGCCAGCTCACCGGGGACAGGGATAAATGAAAAACTGTTTTTT. Translating gives CASSPGTGINEKLFF. Full variable domain (outside the CDR3, taken from reference TRBV18 and TRBJ1-4): NAGVMQNPRHLVRRRGQEARLRCSPMKGHSHVYWYRQLPEEGLKFMVYLQKENIIDESGMPKERFSAEFPKEGPSILRIQQVVRGDSAAYFCASSPGTGINEKLFFGSGTQLSVL.

The CDR3 loop reads CSSRTGGEQYF. The CDR3 nucleotides are TGCAGCTCACGGACTGGGGGGGAGCAGTACTTC. The V call is TRBV29-1, the J call TRBJ2-7; TRBD2 is a possible D gene (6 bases). Between the trimmed V and J ends, which lost 8 bases and 7 bases, there was a span of 15 bases. Germline CDR1 SQVTM, CDR2 ANQGSEA. CDR3 length: 11 residues.

V and J are TRBV28 and TRBJ2-5, with 16 bases lining up with TRBD2. Germline V CDR1 and CDR2: MDHEN, SYDVKM. The CDR3 spans 17 residues. Unmatched junction bases numbered 11, after V lost 8 bases and J lost 5 bases. The CDR3 DNA follows: TGTGCCAGCGACCTTTCGGGACTAGCGGGAGGGCCGGAGACCCAGTACTTC. It codes for CASDLSGLAGGPETQYF.

V gene TRBV11-3 combines with J gene TRBJ1-2, with D tentatively TRBD1 (5 bases). The CDR3 spans 17 residues. Germline-derived CDR1 and CDR2 are SGHNT and YENEEA. Deletions cut 5 bases from V and 1 base from J, with 20 bases between. CDR3 region: CASSLGAGGGINYGYTF. CDR3 nucleotide sequence: TGTGCCAGCAGCCTAGGGGCGGGCGGAGGAATTAACTATGGCTACACCTTC.

The V gene is TRBV10-3, the J gene TRBJ1-5; TRBD1 matches at 9 bases. The J segment lost 2 bases and the V segment lost 10 bases, leaving 15 bases of the junction unmatched. CDR1 is ENHRY and CDR2 is SYGVKD in the germline V gene. This CDR3 has 17 residues. The CDR3 sequence: CATNTDRGFLGNQPQHF. DNA of the CDR3: TGTGCCACGAACACAGACAGGGGGTTTCTGGGCAATCAGCCCCAGCATTTT.

This clone came up once. This chain links TRBV29-1 with TRBJ2-7, with a weak D call TRBD2 (5 bases). CDR3 length: 13 residues. Germline CDR1 reads SQVTM; CDR2 reads ANQGSEA. Between the trimmed V and J ends, which lost 2 bases and 3 bases, there was a span of 11 bases. The CDR3 loop is CSVESGSGYEQYF. The CDR3 DNA follows: TGCAGCGTTGAAAGCGGTTCGGGCTACGAGCAGTACTTC.

V is TRBV28 and J is TRBJ2-7; D possibly corresponds to TRBD2 (5 bases). Trimming took off 6 bases at V and 4 bases at J, with 16 bases between the two ends. This CDR3 has 14 amino acids. CDR1 and CDR2 from the germline V gene are MDHEN and SYDVKM. CDR3 bases: TGTGCCAGCAGCTCAAGCGGTAGCAGATACGAGCAGTACTTC. It encodes CASSSSGSRYEQYF. The full variable domain, its missing parts supplied by reference TRBV28 and TRBJ2-7, is DVKVTQSSRYLVKRTGEKVFLECVQDMDHENMFWYRQDPGLGLRLIYFSYDVKMKEKGDIPEGYSVSREKKERFSLILESASTNQTSMYLCASSSSGSRYEQYFGPGTRLTVT.